This T cell receptor beta chain was obtained from a study of blood T cell repertoires in COVID-19. In terms of age and location, participants ranged from roughly 18 to 89 years and lived in about two dozen US areas. Participant reports of clinical history set cohort assignment. A COVID-19 case had been met by exposed participants during the 2 weeks before study entry. Trimming at V came to 4 bases and at J to 6 bases, leaving 3 bases not matched to a gene. CDR1 SGHTA and CDR2 FQGNSA come from the germline V gene. CDR3 length equals 13 residues. Generated by immunoSEQ multiplex PCR, the TCRdb table keeps only in-frame clones and is missing some. The sample has roughly 250,000 clones, roughly four fifths seen once.

The sample consisted of PBMCs or T cells enriched from blood (not recorded which). This chain connects TRBV7-2 to TRBJ2-1; 7 bases fit TRBD1. This TCR was recovered from a woman between 40 and 55 years old who had been exposed to COVID-19. In nucleotides, the CDR3 is TGTGCCAGCAGCTCCGACAGGGTCAATGAGCAGTTCTTC. Protein sequence: CASSSDRVNEQFF.